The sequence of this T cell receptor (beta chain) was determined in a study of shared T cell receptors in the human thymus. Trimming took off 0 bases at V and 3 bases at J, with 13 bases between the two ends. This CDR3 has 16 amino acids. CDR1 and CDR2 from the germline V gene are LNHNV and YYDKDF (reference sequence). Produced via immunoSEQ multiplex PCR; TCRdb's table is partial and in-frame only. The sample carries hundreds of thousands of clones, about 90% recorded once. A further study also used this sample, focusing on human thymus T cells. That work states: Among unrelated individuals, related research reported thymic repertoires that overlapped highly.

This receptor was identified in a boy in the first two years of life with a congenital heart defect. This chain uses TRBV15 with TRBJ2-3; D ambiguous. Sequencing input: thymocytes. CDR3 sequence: CATSRDRQATTDTQYF. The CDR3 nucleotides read TGTGCCACCAGCAGAGATCGGCAGGCAACAACAGATACGCAGTATTTT.